A single TCR beta chain is shown here with its context. Antigen specificity is unknown. The sample is drawn from a study of identifying expanded T cells in peripheral blood. During the collection period, no donor immune events like infections were recorded. Overall study findings and caveats: Differentially abundant clones: about 1.1 between replicates, 15 to 17 at roughly 13 days, 19 to 20 at four. Roughly 2-week clone count variance significantly increased as total template count grew.

TCRdb keeps only in-frame clones here, not all; method: immunoSEQ multiplex PCR. This repertoire shows tens of thousands of clones, about four fifths found once; its top ten account for 15% to 20%. The clonotype comes from a person aged 18 to 70 in good health. The sample consisted of blood.

The CDR3 reads CASSQGGLTGSYEQYF. In DNA, the CDR3 is TGCGCCAGCAGCCAAGGGGGGTTGACAGGGTCCTACGAGCAGTACTTC. This chain joins TRBV4-1 and TRBJ2-7; the match to TRBD1 covers 7 bases. This CDR3 has 16 amino acids. Germline CDR1 MGHRA, CDR2 YSYEKL. J lost 1 base, V lost 1 base, and 7 bases had no gene match.